Listed here are 11 T cell receptor beta chains from one sample, sequenced in a study of T cell repertoires in cytomegalovirus infection (dated by TCRdb to about 2019). These receptors have no identified antigens. TCRdb shows the sequencer as Illumina HiSeq 1500. Through fastp at Q25 and MiXCR, TCRdb rebuilt clones from the public reads, retaining in-frame beta chains. All rows with the same CDR3 protein become a single entry with the most common DNA and genes. A total of about half a million distinct CDR3 sequences appear in this sample, about 39% of them only once. The ten largest clonotypes hold around 44% of the sample. What the treatment or condition label conveys for this sample: in vitro stimulation with specific CMV peptide epitopes to enrich CMV-specific T cells. Source: cultured PBMCs, taken from culture after CMV antigen stimulation. These receptors all come from a human donor in good health (CMV status not recorded). Some clones in this sample may be carry-over from other donors' samples.

This chain uses TRBV7-2 with TRBJ2-3, with TRBD2 matching 8 bases. The germline gives CDR1 SGHTA, CDR2 FQGNSA. The junction had 6 bases not matched to a gene; V was cut back by 4 bases and J by 9 bases. This CDR3 region has 13 residues. The CDR3 DNA is TGTGCCAGCAGCTCCCTTAGCGGGGTGACGCAGTATTTT. Translation: CASSSLSGVTQYF.

This clonotype showed up just a few times. This rearrangement joins TRBV6-8 to TRBJ2-3, with 7 nucleotides matching TRBD1. Trimming removed 9 bases from V and 7 bases from J; junction bases left unmatched: 10. Germline CDR1 MNHGY, CDR2 SAAAGT. This CDR3 is 13 amino acids long. CDR3 bases: TGTGCCAGTGGCTCCGGGACAGCAAATACGCAGTATTTT. The encoded protein is CASGSGTANTQYF.

This clonotype was recorded many times. V and J are TRBV7-2 and TRBJ1-4, with D perhaps matching TRBD1 (6 bases). The CDR3 totals 13 residues. The germline CDR1 and CDR2 sequences are SGHTA and FQGNSA. Deletions cut 7 bases from V and 11 bases from J, with 17 bases between. In DNA, the CDR3 is TGTGCCAGCACCCTGGAGGGGGGGAGTAAACTGTTTTTT. Its protein is CASTLEGGSKLFF.

The rearrangement links TRBV6-6 to TRBJ2-1, with TRBD2 identical over 7 bases. V gave up 6 bases and J gave up 0 bases; unmatched junction bases: 8. This CDR3 contains 16 residues. From germline, CDR1 is MNHNY and CDR2 SVGAGI (reference sequence). CDR3 in DNA: TGTGCCAGCAGCACCCTACTAGCGCACTCCTACAATGAGCAGTTCTTC. Translating gives CASSTLLAHSYNEQFF.

This chain links TRBV6-2 or TRBV6-3 with TRBJ2-7; D may correspond to TRBD1 or TRBD2 (6 bases each). Germline lookup yields CDR1 MNHEY and CDR2 SVGEGT. The ends were cut back, 10 bases at V and 3 bases at J, with 13 bases in the middle. CDR3 size: 12 residues. The CDR3 sequence is CATRRGDYEQYF. The CDR3, as DNA: TGTGCCACCCGAAGGGGGGACTACGAGCAGTACTTC.

This clonotype was seen only a few times. The chain couples TRBV6-1 to TRBJ2-7; 9 nucleotides align to TRBD1. Germline assignment: CDR1 MNHNS and CDR2 SASEGT. The V and J ends lost 8 bases and 4 bases, in that order; junction bases with no gene match: 9. There are 14 residues in the CDR3. The CDR3, as DNA: TGTGCCAGCCGACCGGGACAGGGTAAATACGAGCAGTACTTC. This encodes CASRPGQGKYEQYF.

This chain's CDR3 is CASSLGVPHEGGYTF. The CDR3, as DNA: TGTGCCAGCAGCTTGGGGGTGCCCCATGAAGGTGGCTACACCTTC. The chain carries TRBV7-8 and TRBJ1-2; a weak D match, TRBD1 (5 bases). The V end lost 3 bases, the J end lost 7 bases, and 18 bases lay between the germline ends. The CDR3 has 15 residues. The germline CDR1 and CDR2 sequences are SGHVS and FQNEAQ.

This clonotype was counted a single time. This chain connects TRBV7-2 to TRBJ1-1; D not certain. Germline CDR1 is SGHTA and CDR2 is FQGNSA. This CDR3 is built from 15 residues. Trimming took off 0 bases at V and 5 bases at J, with 13 bases between the two ends. CDR3 loop: CASSLASGLGTEAFF. CDR3 nucleotides: TGTGCCAGCAGCTTAGCGTCAGGCCTTGGGACTGAAGCTTTCTTT.

The chain is built from TRBV7-6 and TRBJ1-3, with a tentative D call TRBD1 (6 bases). Germline CDR1 reads SGHVS; CDR2 reads FNYEAQ. The V and J ends lost 5 bases and 2 bases respectively, with 10 bases between them. The CDR3 has 14 residues. The CDR3 sequence is CASSKRQAGNTIYF. CDR3 DNA sequence: TGTGCCAGCAGCAAAAGACAGGCTGGAAACACCATATATTTT.

This clonotype was seen a few times. The genes are TRBV6-1 and TRBJ1-1; no clear D gene. Germline CDR1 is MNHNS and CDR2 is SASEGT. The V end was cut by 6 bases, the J end by 4 bases, with 15 bases between. The CDR3 runs 14 residues. This CDR3 is CASRGTSVGTEAFF. The CDR3 nucleotides are TGTGCCAGCAGGGGTACGTCTGTCGGCACTGAAGCTTTCTTT.

This clonotype was seen a single time. The rearrangement links TRBV20-1 to TRBJ2-1; D is perhaps TRBD2 (6 bases). The CDR3 sequence is 14 residues long. Germline V gives CDR1 DFQATT, CDR2 SNEGSKA (reference sequence). Trimming removed 5 bases from V and 1 base from J, with 12 bases in between. CDR3 sequence (DNA): TGCAGTGCTTACGGACGGGGGTCCTACAATGAGCAGTTCTTC. It translates to CSAYGRGSYNEQFF.